Shown below are 2 T cell receptor beta chains from a single sample sequenced in a study of cytomegalovirus exposure and HLA in healthy donors. The primer mix had 60 Vbeta and 13 Jbeta primers. The protocol was immunoSEQ multiplex PCR, while the TCRdb copy is restricted to in-frame clones and leaves out a portion. The sample records 180,000 or so clones, around 75% being singletons. The sample consisted of PBMCs. Every receptor here comes from a female donor in good health and CMV-seronegative.

The rearrangement joins TRBV5-1 to TRBJ1-4; 7 nucleotides match TRBD1. Germline CDR1 SGHRS, CDR2 YFSETQ. V was pared by 1 base and J by 4 bases, with 1 base of the junction left unmatched. The length of the CDR3 is 14 residues. This CDR3 reads CASSLNRGNEKLFF. The CDR3 DNA reads TGCGCCAGCAGCTTGAACAGGGGTAATGAAAAACTGTTTTTT.

The V gene is TRBV20-1, the J gene TRBJ2-3; no definite D call. The CDR3 runs to 11 residues. Germline CDR1 is DFQATT and CDR2 is SNEGSKA (reference sequence). Trimming removed 4 bases from V and 3 bases from J, with 5 bases in between. Here the CDR3 reads CSAKTTDTQYF. CDR3 coding DNA: TGCAGTGCTAAAACTACAGATACGCAGTATTTT.